This TCR beta chain was recovered during a study of shared clonotypes between healthy human individuals (dated by TCRdb to 2020 to 2022). General notes on the study: A few men and a couple of women, aged 18 to 49 years, made up the cohort. For each donor, three plates each were used for CD4 naive and CD4 memory, two plates were used for CD8 naive, and one plate was used for CD8 memory. The study deeply sequenced blood TCR repertoires of several healthy adults to estimate repertoire size and the extent of clonotype sharing between individuals. To increase sequencing depth and limit assay-specific biases, different laboratories used diverse techniques to prepare libraries and sequence TCR repertoires. Each donor's leukapheresis produced roughly between about 0.8 and 10 billion PBMCs.

Using the deep immunoSEQ assay, multiplex PCR amplified TCR CDR3 regions from genomic DNA. Extracted genomic DNA from each cell subset was distributed evenly across all wells of several immunoSEQ 96-well plates, and each plate was treated as a replicate. For sorted subsets, roughly 190 ng of genomic DNA, equivalent to some 30,000 T cell genomes, went into each replicate PCR. The purified libraries were quantified using a Qubit 3.0 fluorometer, sized with a Bioanalyzer 2100, and then quantified again using the KAPA Library Quantification kit. Every immunoSEQ 96-well plate was sequenced on a dedicated single-read 150-cycle Illumina NextSeq 550 flow cell. For the original study's pipeline: The immunoSEQ output contained only junctional sequences without quality scores, so filtering could not match that applied to full-length reads. To assign V/J genes and CDR3, sequences were annotated against IMGT germline references using PyIR, a Python wrapper for IgBLAST v1.9. Reads with weak V/J assignments (E-value above 1e-6), missing CDR3, stop codons, out-of-frame junctions, or ambiguous translated residues were removed. V3J clonotypes were defined as sequences sharing an identical inferred V gene, J gene, and CDR3 amino acid sequence. Percentage overlap between repertoires was calculated by dividing the number of shared unique clonotypes by the size of the smaller repertoire. RTK rarefaction, the Chao1 estimator, and Recon v2.1 estimates of unobserved clonotypes were used to assess repertoire richness. Generation probabilities for all TCRbeta clonotypes obtained by the gDNA method from four donors were computed using OLGA. The table comes from immuneACCESS by way of TCRdb, which keeps in-frame sequences with V and J called. Part of the clones is missing from these tables; in studies checked, under half for an unresolved V gene and the rest for unknown reasons. V and J calls and clone size are given by that table; D and trimming were obtained from the DNA. Here the sample has hundreds of thousands of clones; 85% to 95% occur a single time. Around 0.11% of the sample is taken by the ten largest.

Overall results and qualifications from the work: Larger estimated clonotype richness was generally found for naive subsets than for memory subsets. Clonotypes shared by all four sorted-subset donors showed higher generation probabilities than non-shared clonotypes. Rarefaction of sorted-subset datasets indicated incomplete sequencing despite the large sequencing depth. Sampling was limited to blood, and TCR repertoires in tissue likely differ from TCR repertoires in blood. Because the study included a small number of donors, the genetic and exposure-history diversity represented was limited. Pairwise subsampling indicated that sequencing depth was expected to affect the degree of clonotype sharing among donors. About 5% of naive CD4, roughly 3.6% of naive CD8, 2.3% of memory CD4, and about 0.4% of memory CD8 clonotypes were shared across a handful of donors.

The CDR3 sequence holds 12 residues, the cysteine and phenylalanine included. The kept DNA is CDR3 alone, 36 bases in frame from the first base. The germline V gene supplies CDR1 SGHDT and CDR2 YYEEEE. V loses 0 bases of germline sequence and J loses 8 bases, and the interval between the two ends is 6 bases. For the CD8 naive samples, CD45RO-negative cells were positively selected for CCR7, yielding a CD45RA+CCR7+ population from which TemRA cells were excluded. Donors were healthy HIV-negative adults with no recently reported acute infections or vaccinations. Every donor was a Caucasian adult living in Nashville, Tennessee, USA. Blood was obtained by leukapheresis, after which PBMCs were separated by Ficoll-Histopaque density gradient centrifugation and cryopreserved in liquid nitrogen vapor phase. Purity and quantity of every magnetically sorted T cell population were checked by analytical flow cytometry. Genomic DNA was isolated from each sorted fraction and quantified by UV absorbance on a Nanodrop 2000c.

On this clone itself: The target of this receptor is not known. It has no much larger one-base neighbor in the sample; base qualities were not kept.

The TCR originated in a woman aged 25-40 years in good health. In this chain, TRBV5-6 is recombined with TRBJ2-1, with the D gene not clear enough to name. Sequences were obtained from naive CD8+ T cells sorted from blood. Sample cell subset or site, as interpreted from the label and publication: CD45RA+CCR7+. The nucleotides read TGTGCCAGCAGCTTGGCGGCAGATGAGCAGTTCTTC. It translates to CASSLAADEQFF.